This T cell receptor (beta chain) comes out of a study of T-cell memory formation after mild COVID-19. Study at large: Clusters were largely donor specific. Study observations and caveats: Day 37-peaking second-wave clones had unconfirmed SARS-CoV-2 specificity. Memory sampled before infection contained some responding clones, suggesting cross-reactive memory joined. Contracting CD8+ clones were enriched in EMRA, CD4+ mainly in CM and EM.

TCRdb itself ran the 5' RACE reads through MiXCR, one entry per CDR3 protein. The data contain about 430,000 distinct CDR3 sequences, approximately 19% of them seen just once; the ten biggest clones take up roughly 21%. Concerning this clonotype: Its specificity is not known.

What was sequenced was PBMCs or a T cell subset sorted from them (not recorded which). This clonotype originated in a man between 18 and 35 years old who had mild COVID-19 (a few samples of this study predate the infection). Cell type and time point are not known.

The CDR3: CASSLGREDQPQHF. For the CDR3, the DNA is TGTGCCAGCAGCTTAGGGAGGGAGGACCAGCCCCAGCATTTT. The chain combines TRBV7-8 with TRBJ1-5; D is unclear. The length of the CDR3 is 14 residues. Germline V CDR1 and CDR2: SGHVS, FQNEAQ. Deletions cut 1 base from V and 7 bases from J, with 11 bases between.